The present T cell receptor (beta chain) was sequenced within a study of blood T cell repertoires in COVID-19. The overall study: Material from acute and convalescent COVID-19 was sourced from the United States, Italy and Spain. The analysed material was cDNA or gDNA that came from T cells, B-cell-depleted T cells, or PBMCs.

Clones were sequenced by immunoSEQ multiplex PCR, and TCRdb holds only the in-frame ones, with some missing. The repertoire has around 270,000 clones, around nine tenths of them found once; the top ten carry over 5%. Seattle participants joined during active infection and were tracked over time. The clonotype originates from a woman in her fifties or sixties with COVID-19, enrolled during active disease. The sample consisted of peripheral blood.

The CDR3 region has the DNA TGTGCCAGCAGCAGGGTAACCCCAACGGGCGGCGAGCAGTTCTTC. This codes for CASSRVTPTGGEQFF. The V gene is TRBV27, the J gene TRBJ2-1, with D tentatively TRBD1 (5 bases). This CDR3 is built from 15 residues. Germline-derived CDR1 and CDR2 are MNHEY and SMNVEV (reference sequence). The V end lost 6 bases, the J end lost 10 bases, and 22 bases lay between the germline ends.